This TCR beta chain was observed in a study of identifying expanded T cells in peripheral blood. Assay used: immunoSEQ multiplex PCR; TCRdb lists only in-frame clones, some missing. The table includes 70,000 to 95,000 clones, roughly 90% detected once. Material: blood. The clonotype comes from a person aged 18 to 69 in good health.

In DNA, the CDR3 is TGTGCCAGCAGTTCAAAACAAGAGACCCAGTACTTC. This gives the protein CASSSKQETQYF. The chain employs TRBV2 and TRBJ2-5; D is ambiguous. Germline V gives CDR1 SNHLY, CDR2 FYNNEI. The CDR3 contains 12 residues. Trimming shortened V by 5 bases and J by 2 bases, and 6 bases separated the two germline ends.